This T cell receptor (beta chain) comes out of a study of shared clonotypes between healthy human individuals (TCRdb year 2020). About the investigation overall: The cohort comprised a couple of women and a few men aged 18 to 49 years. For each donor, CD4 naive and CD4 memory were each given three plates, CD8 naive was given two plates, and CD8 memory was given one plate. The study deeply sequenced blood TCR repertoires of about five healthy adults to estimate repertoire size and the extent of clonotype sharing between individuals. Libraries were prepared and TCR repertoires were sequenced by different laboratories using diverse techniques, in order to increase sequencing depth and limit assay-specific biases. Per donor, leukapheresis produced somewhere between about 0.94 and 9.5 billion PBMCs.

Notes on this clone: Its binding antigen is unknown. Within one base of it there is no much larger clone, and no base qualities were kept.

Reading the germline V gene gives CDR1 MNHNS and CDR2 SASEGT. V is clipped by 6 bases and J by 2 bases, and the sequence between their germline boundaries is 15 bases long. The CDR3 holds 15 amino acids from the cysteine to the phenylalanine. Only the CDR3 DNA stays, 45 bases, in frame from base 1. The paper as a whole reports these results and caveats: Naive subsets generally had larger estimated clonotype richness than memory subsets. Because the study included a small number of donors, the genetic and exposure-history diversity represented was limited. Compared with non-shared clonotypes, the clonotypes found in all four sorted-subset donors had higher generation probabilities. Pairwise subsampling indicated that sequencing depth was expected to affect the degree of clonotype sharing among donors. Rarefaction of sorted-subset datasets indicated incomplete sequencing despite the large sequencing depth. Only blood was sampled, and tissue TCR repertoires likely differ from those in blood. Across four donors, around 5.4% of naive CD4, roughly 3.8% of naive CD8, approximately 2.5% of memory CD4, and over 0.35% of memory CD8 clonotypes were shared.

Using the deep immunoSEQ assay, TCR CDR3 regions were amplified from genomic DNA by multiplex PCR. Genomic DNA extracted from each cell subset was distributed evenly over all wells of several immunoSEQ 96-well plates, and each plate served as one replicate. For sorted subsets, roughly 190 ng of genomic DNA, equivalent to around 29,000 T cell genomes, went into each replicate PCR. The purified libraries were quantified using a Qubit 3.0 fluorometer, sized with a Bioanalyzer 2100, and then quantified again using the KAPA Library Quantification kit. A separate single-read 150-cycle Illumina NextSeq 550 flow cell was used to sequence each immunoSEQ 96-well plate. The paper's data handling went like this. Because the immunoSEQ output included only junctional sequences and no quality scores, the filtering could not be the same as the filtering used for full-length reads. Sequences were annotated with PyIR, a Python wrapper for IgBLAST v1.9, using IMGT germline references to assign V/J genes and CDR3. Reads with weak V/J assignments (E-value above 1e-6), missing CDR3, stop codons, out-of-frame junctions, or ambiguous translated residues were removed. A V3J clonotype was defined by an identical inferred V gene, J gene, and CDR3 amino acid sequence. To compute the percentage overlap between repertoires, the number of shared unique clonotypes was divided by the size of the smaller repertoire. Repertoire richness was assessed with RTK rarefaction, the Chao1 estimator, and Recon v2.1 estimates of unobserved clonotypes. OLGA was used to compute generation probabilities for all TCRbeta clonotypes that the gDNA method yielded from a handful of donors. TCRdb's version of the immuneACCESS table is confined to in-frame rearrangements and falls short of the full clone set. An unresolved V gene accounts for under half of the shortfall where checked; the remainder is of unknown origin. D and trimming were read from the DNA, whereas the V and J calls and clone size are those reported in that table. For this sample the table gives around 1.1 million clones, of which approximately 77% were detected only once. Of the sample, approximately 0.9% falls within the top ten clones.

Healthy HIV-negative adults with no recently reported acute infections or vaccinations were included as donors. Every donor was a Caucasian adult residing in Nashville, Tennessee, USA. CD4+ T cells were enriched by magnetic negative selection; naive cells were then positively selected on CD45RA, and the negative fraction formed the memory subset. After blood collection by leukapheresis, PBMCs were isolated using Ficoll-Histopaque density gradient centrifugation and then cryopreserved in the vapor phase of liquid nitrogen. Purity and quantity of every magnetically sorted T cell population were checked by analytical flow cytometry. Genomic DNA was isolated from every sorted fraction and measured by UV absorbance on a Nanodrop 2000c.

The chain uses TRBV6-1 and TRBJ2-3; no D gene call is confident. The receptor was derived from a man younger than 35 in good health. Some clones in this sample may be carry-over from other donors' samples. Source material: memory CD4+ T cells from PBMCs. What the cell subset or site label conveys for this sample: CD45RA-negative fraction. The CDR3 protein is CASSGAESTTDTQYF. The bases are TGTGCCAGCAGCGGTGCGGAATCTACCACAGATACGCAGTATTTT.